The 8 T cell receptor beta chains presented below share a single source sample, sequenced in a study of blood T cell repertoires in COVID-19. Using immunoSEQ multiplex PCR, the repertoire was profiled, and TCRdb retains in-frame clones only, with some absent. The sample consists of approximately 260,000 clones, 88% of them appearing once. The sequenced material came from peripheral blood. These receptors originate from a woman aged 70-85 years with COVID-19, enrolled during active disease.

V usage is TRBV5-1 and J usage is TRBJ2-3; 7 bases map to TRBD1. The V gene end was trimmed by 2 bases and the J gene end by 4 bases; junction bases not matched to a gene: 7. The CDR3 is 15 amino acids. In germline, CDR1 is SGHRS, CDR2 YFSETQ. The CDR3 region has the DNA TGCGCCAGCAGCTTCCGACAGGGAGTCGCAGATACGCAGTATTTT. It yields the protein CASSFRQGVADTQYF.

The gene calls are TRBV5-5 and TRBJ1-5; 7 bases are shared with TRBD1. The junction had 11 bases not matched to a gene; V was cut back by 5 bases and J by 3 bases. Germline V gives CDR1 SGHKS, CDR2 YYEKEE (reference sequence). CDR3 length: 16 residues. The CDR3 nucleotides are TGTGCCAGCAGTAACGGACAGGCCTTATCCAATCAGCCCCAGCATTTT. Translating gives CASSNGQALSNQPQHF.

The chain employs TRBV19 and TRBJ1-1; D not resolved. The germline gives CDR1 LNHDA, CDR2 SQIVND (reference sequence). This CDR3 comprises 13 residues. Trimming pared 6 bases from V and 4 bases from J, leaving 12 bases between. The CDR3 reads CASRPGEGTEAFF. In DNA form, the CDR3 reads TGTGCCAGTAGACCCGGAGAAGGCACTGAAGCTTTCTTT.

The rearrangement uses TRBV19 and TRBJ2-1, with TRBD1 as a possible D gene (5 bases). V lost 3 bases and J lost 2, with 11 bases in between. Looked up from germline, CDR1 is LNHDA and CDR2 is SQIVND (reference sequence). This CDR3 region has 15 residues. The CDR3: CASSIVRATYNEQFF. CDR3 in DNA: TGTGCCAGTAGTATTGTCAGGGCCACCTACAATGAGCAGTTCTTC.

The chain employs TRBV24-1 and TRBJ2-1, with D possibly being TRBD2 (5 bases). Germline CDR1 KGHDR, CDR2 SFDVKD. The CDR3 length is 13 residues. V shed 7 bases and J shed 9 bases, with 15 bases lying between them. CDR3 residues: CATSVRLYGEQFF. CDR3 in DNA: TGTGCCACCAGCGTTAGACTATATGGTGAGCAGTTCTTC.

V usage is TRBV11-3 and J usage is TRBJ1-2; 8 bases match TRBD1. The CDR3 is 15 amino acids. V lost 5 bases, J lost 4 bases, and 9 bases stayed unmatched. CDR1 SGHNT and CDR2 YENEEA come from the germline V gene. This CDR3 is CASSTRQGRTYGYTF. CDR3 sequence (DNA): TGTGCCAGCAGCACCAGACAGGGGAGGACCTATGGCTACACCTTC. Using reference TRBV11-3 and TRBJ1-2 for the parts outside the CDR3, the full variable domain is EAGVVQSPRYKIIEKKQPVAFWCNPISGHNTLYWYLQNLGQGPELLIRYENEEAVDDSQLPKDRFSAERLKGVDSTLKIQPAELGDSAVYLCASSTRQGRTYGYTFGSGTRLTVV.

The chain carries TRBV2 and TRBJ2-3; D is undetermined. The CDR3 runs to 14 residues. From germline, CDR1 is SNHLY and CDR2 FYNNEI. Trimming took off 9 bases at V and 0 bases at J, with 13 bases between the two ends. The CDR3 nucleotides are TGTGCCAGTGTATCAGTTATCAGCACAGATACGCAGTATTTT. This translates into CASVSVISTDTQYF.

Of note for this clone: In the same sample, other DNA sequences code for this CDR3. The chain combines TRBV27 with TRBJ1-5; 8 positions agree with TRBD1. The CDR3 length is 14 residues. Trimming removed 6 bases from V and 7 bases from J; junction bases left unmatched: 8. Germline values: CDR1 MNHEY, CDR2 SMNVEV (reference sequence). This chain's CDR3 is CASSLGQGGQPQHF. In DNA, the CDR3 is TGTGCCAGCAGCCTAGGACAGGGCGGACAGCCCCAGCATTTT.